The rows below give T cell receptor beta chains drawn from one sample of a study of T cell responses to AZD1222 COVID-19 vaccine. Produced via immunoSEQ multiplex PCR; TCRdb's table is partial and in-frame only. The data show around 100,000 clones, with around 87% seen just once and roughly 4.2% held by the top ten. The input for sequencing was peripheral blood, taken on day 0 of MenACWY control vaccination. The source of these receptors is an adult in good health. Each CDR3 is given with its conserved first and last residue. A D gene is named only where the DNA matches it firmly. Clone size is not always given. Where it is, it says once, few, many or a class for expanded clones.

D gene,J gene,V gene,clone size,CDR3 DNA,CDR3 protein
NA,TRBJ1-2,TRBV5-1,NA,TGCGCCAGCAGCTTGGGGCGGCTCTATGGCTACACCTTC,CASSLGRLYGYTF
NA,TRBJ1-1,TRBV2,once,TGTGCCAGCAGTCGGCGACAGCAGAACACTGAAGCTTTCTTT,CASSRRQQNTEAFF
TRBD1,TRBJ2-5,TRBV25-1,NA,TGTGCCAGCAGTGAATCCCCAGGGGGATATTCAAGTGAGACCCAGTACTTC,CASSESPGGYSSETQYF
TRBD2,TRBJ2-3,TRBV7-2,NA,TGTGCCAGCAGCTTAGGGCGGGAGGATACGCAGTATTTT,CASSLGREDTQYF
NA,TRBJ1-5,TRBV21-1,NA,TGTGCCAGCAGCACTCAGGACTTCACGGTCTGGCCCCAGCATTTT,CASSTQDFTVWPQHF
NA,TRBJ1-5,TRBV15,NA,TGTGCCACCAGCGGGGGGTCGGATCAGCCCCAGCATTTT,CATSGGSDQPQHF
TRBD1,TRBJ2-7,TRBV5-7,NA,TGTGCCAGCAGCTTGGGGTCTATGGACAGGGGCTGCCCATACGAGCAGTACTTC,CASSLGSMDRGCPYEQYF
NA,TRBJ2-5,TRBV4-3,NA,TGCGCCAGCAGCCAAGTTTTACAGCCGAGGGAGACCCAGTACTTC,CASSQVLQPRETQYF
TRBD1,TRBJ2-7,TRBV25-1,NA,TGTGCCAGCAGTGGGACCAGTCGGACAGGGAGTTACGAGCAGTACTTC,CASSGTSRTGSYEQYF
TRBD1,TRBJ2-7,TRBV7-9,NA,TGTGCCAGCAGCTTAGCCCGGGACAGGGTGGACGAGCAGTACTTC,CASSLARDRVDEQYF